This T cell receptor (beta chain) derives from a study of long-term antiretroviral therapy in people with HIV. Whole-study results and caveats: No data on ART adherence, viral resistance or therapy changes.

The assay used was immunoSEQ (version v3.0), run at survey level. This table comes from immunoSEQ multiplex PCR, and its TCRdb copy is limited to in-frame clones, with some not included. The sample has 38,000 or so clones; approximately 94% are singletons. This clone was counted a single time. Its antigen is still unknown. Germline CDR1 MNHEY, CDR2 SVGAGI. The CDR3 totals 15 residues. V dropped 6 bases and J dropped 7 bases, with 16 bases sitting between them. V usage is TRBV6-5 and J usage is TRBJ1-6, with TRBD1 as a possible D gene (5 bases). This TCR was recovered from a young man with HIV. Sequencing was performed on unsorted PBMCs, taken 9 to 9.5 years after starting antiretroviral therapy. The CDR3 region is CASSRLNRRNSPLHF. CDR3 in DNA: TGTGCCAGCAGCCGGTTGAACAGGAGGAATTCACCCCTCCACTTT.